A single sample is the source of the 2 T cell receptor beta chains below, sequenced in a study of blood T cell repertoires in COVID-19. The method was immunoSEQ multiplex PCR; TCRdb's version includes in-frame clones alone and lacks a portion of them. The table shows about 310,000 clones, with around nine tenths occurring only once. Specimen: PBMCs or T cells enriched from blood (not recorded which). The receptors derive from a man in his sixties who had recovered from COVID-19.

The rearrangement uses TRBV13 and TRBJ1-1; the D gene is possibly TRBD1 (5 bases). Germline assignment: CDR1 PRHDT and CDR2 FYEKMQ (reference sequence). Trimming took off 4 bases at V and 6 bases at J, with 24 bases between the two ends. CDR3 size: 17 residues. CDR3 amino acids: CASSSVPGGGLKAEAFF. The DNA for the CDR3 is TGTGCCAGCAGCTCCGTACCGGGGGGGGGATTGAAAGCTGAAGCTTTCTTT.

This chain links TRBV28 with TRBJ2-2; D ambiguous. This CDR3 has 12 residues. Trimming removed 8 bases at V and 4 bases at J, with 8 bases between. Germline V lookup: CDR1 MDHEN, CDR2 SYDVKM. The CDR3 sequence is CASRVSTGELFF. CDR3 nucleotides: TGTGCCAGCCGGGTTAGCACCGGGGAGCTGTTTTTT.